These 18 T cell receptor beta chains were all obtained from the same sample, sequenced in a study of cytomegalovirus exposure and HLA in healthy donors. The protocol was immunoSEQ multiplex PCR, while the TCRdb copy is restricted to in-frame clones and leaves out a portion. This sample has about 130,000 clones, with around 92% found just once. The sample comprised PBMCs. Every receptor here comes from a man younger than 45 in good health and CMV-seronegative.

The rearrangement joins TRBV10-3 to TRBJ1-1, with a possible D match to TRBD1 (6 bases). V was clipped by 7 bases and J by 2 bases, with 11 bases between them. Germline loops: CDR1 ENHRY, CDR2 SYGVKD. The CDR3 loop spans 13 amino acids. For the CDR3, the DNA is TGTGCCATCACCCCGGACAGCAACACTGAAGCTTTCTTT. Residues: CAITPDSNTEAFF.

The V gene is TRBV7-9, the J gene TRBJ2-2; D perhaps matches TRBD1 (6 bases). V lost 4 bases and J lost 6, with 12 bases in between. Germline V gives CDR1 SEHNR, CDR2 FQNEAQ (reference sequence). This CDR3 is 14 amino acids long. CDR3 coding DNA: TGTGCCAGCAGCTCCCAATCAGGGGCCGGGGAGCTGTTTTTT. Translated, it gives CASSSQSGAGELFF.

CDR3 region: CASSRGQGVPNEQFF. Written as DNA, the CDR3 is TGTGCCAGCAGCCGCGGACAGGGGGTTCCCAATGAGCAGTTCTTC. V is TRBV7-9 and J is TRBJ2-1; 10 nucleotides agree with TRBD1. CDR3 size: 15 residues. Germline V CDR1 and CDR2: SEHNR, FQNEAQ (reference sequence). With V trimmed by 5 bases and J by 6 bases, 7 bases remained unmatched.

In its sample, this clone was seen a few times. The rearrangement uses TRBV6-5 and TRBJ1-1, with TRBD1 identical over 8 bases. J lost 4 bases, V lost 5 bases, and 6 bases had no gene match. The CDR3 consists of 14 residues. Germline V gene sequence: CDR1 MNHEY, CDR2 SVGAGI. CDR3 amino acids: CASSKGQGGTEAFF. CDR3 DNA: TGTGCCAGCAGTAAAGGACAGGGTGGCACTGAAGCTTTCTTT.

CDR3 coding DNA: TGTGCCAGCAGCTTGGTGGGGGGCTCCTACAATGAGCAGTTCTTC. Translating it yields CASSLVGGSYNEQFF. V usage is TRBV5-5 and J usage is TRBJ2-1; D possibly corresponds to TRBD2 (6 bases). The CDR3 covers 15 residues. Trimming removed 0 bases at V and 0 bases at J, with 7 bases between. CDR1 and CDR2 from the germline V gene are SGHKS and YYEKEE (reference sequence).

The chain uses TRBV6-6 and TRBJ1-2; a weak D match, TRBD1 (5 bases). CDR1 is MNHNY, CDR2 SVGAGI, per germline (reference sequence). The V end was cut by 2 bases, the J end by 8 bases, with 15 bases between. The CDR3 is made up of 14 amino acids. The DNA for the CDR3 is TGTGCCAGCAGTTACCCAGACAGTTTGGAGGGCTACACCTTC. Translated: CASSYPDSLEGYTF.

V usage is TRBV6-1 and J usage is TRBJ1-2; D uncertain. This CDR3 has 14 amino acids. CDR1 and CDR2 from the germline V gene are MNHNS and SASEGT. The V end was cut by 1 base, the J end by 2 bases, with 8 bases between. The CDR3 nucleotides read TGTGCCAGCAGTGAAGGGGCTGGAAACTATGGCTACACCTTC. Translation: CASSEGAGNYGYTF.

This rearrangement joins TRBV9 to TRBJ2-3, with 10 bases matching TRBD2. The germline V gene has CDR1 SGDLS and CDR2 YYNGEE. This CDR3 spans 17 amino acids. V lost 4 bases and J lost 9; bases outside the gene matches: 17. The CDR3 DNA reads TGTGCCAGCAGCTTCCTAGGGCGAGCGGGGGGGCCCAAGACGCAGTATTTT. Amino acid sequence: CASSFLGRAGGPKTQYF.

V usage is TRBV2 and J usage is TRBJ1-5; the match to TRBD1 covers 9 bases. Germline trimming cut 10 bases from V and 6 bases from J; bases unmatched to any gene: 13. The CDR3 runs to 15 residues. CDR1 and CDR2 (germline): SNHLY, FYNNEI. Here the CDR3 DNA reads TGTGCCACCAGCGGTTCGGGACAGGGACGTCAGCCCCAGCATTTT. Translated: CATSGSGQGRQPQHF.

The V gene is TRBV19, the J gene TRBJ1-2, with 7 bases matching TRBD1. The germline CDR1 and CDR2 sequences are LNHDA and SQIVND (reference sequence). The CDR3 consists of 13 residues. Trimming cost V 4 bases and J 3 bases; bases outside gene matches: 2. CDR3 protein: CASSKDRDYGYTF. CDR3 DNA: TGTGCCAGTAGTAAAGACAGGGACTATGGCTACACCTTC.

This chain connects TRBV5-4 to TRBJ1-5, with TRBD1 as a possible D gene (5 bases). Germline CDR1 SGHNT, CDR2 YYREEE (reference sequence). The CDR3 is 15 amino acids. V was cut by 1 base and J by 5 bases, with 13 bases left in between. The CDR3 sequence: CASSLRPGWDQPQHF. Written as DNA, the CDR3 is TGTGCCAGCAGCTTGAGGCCAGGGTGGGATCAGCCCCAGCATTTT.

The CDR3 spells CASSLSGLETQYF. The CDR3 DNA sequence: TGTGCCAGCAGCCTTTCAGGGTTAGAGACCCAGTACTTC. The chain recombines TRBV11-3 with TRBJ2-5; D perhaps matches TRBD1 (5 bases). Germline V gene lookup returns CDR1 SGHNT and CDR2 YENEEA. This CDR3 spans 13 amino acids. The V end was cut by 5 bases, the J end by 4 bases, with 11 bases between.

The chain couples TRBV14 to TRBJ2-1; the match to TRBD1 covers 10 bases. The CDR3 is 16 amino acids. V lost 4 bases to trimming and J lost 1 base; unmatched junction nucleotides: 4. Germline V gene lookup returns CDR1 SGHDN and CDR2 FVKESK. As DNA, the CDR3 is TGTGCCAGCAGCCCCTGGACAGGGGGGTCCTACAATGAGCAGTTCTTC. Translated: CASSPWTGGSYNEQFF.

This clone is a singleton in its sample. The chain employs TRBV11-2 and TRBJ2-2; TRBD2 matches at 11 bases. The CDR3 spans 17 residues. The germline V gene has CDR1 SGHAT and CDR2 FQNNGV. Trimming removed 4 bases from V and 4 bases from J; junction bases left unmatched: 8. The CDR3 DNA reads TGTGCCAGCAGCTCCGGGTATAGCGGGGGGGCCACCGGGGAGCTGTTTTTT. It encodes CASSSGYSGGATGELFF.

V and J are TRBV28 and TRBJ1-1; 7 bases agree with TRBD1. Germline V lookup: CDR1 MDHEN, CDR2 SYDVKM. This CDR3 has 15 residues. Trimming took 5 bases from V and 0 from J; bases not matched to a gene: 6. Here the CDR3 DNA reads TGTGCCAGCAGTCAACCGGGACAGATGAACACTGAAGCTTTCTTT. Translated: CASSQPGQMNTEAFF.

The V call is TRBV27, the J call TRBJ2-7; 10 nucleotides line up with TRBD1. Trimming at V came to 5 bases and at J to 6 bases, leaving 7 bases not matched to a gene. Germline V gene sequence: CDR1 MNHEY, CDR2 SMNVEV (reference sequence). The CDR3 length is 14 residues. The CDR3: CASSIRTGGLEQYF. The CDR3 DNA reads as TGTGCCAGCAGTATCCGGACAGGGGGGCTCGAGCAGTACTTC.

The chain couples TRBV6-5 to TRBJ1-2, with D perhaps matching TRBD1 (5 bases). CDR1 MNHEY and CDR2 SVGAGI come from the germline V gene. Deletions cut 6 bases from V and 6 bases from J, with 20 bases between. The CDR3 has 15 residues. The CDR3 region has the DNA TGTGCCAGCAGCCACCCGGTGACAGCACCGGATGGCTACACCTTC. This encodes CASSHPVTAPDGYTF.

CDR3 in DNA: TGCGCCAGCAGCTTCGCCGGGACAGGGGACTATGGCTACACCTTC. This gives the protein CASSFAGTGDYGYTF. This chain connects TRBV5-1 to TRBJ1-2, with 10 bases that match TRBD1. The germline CDR1 and CDR2 sequences are SGHRS and YFSETQ. After removal of 2 bases from V and 3 bases from J, the junction contained 4 bases not matched to a gene. The CDR3 consists of 15 residues.